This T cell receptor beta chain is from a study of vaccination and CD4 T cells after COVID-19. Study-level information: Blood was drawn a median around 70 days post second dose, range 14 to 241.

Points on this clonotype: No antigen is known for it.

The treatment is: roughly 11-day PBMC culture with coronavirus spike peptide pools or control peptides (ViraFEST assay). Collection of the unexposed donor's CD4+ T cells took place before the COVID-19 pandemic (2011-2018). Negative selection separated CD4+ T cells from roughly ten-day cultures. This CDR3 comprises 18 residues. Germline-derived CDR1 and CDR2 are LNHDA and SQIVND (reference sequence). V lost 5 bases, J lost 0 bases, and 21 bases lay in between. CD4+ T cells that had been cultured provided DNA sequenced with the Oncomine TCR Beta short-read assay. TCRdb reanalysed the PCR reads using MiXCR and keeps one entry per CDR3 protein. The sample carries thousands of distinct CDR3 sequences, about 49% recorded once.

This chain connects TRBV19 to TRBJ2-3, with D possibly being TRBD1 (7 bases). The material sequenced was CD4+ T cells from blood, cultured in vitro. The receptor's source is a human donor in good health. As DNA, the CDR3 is TGTGCCAGTAGTTTGCGGAGACCAGGGGGGACAAGCACAGATACGCAGTATTTT. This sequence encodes CASSLRRPGGTSTDTQYF.